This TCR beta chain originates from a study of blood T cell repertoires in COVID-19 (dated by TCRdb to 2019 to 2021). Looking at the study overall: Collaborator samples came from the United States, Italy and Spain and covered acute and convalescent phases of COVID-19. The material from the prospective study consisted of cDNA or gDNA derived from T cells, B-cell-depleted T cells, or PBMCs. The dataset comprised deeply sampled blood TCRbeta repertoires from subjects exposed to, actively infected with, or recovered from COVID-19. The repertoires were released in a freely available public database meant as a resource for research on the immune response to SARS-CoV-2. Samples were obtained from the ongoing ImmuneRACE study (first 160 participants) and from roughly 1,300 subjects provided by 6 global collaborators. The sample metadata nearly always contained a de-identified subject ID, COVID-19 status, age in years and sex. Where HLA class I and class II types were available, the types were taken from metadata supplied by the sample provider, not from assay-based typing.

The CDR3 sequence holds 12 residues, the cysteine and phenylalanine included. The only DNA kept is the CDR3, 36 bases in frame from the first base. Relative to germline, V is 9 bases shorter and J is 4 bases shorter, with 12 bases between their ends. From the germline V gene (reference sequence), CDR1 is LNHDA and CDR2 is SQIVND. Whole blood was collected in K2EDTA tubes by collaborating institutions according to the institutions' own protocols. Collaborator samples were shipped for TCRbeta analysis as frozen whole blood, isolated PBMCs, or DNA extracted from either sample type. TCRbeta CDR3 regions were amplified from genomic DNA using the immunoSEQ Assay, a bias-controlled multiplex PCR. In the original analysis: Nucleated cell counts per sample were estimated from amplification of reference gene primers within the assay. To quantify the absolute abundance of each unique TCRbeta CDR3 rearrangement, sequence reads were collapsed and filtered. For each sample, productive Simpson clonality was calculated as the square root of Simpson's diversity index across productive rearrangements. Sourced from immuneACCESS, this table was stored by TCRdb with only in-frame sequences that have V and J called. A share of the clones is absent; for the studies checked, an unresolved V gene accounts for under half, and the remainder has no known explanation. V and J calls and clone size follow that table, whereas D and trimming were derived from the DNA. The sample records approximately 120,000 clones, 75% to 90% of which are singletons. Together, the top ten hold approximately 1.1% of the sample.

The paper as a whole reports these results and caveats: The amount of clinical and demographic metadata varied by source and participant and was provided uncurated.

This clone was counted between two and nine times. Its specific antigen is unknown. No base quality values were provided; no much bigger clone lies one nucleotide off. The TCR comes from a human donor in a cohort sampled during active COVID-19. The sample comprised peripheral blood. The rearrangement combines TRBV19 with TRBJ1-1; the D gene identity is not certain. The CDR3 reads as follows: CASAQYGTEAFF. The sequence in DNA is TGTGCCAGCGCCCAGTATGGCACTGAAGCTTTCTTT.